This is a list of T cell receptor beta chains from one sample in a study of blood T cell repertoires in COVID-19. TCRdb's table, derived via immunoSEQ multiplex PCR, lists solely in-frame clones and lacks some. The sample gives about 190,000 clones, less than 85% of which show up once; roughly an eighth is in the top ten. Sample: peripheral blood. The receptors come from a woman aged 50 to 65 with acute or convalescent COVID-19. CDR3s include the opening cysteine and the closing phenylalanine or tryptophan. D genes are given only for firm matches. Size is stated for part of the rows, as once, few or many counts, or as a class when the clone is expanded.

clone_size,cdr3_length,v_call,j_call,d_call,cdr3_nt,cdr3_aa
.,16,TRBV6-5,TRBJ2-1,.,TGTGCCAGCAGTTACGATTGGGGAGCCACGGGCAATGAGCAGTTCTTC,CASSYDWGATGNEQFF
once,16,TRBV2,TRBJ1-6,TRBD1,TGTGCCAGCAGCCAACAGGGGAGGACGGATAATTCACCCCTCCACTTT,CASSQQGRTDNSPLHF
.,14,TRBV6-5,TRBJ2-7,.,TGTGCCAGCACCCCCTCAGGCCCTCCCTACGAGCAGTACTTC,CASTPSGPPYEQYF
.,13,TRBV28,TRBJ1-2,.,TGTGCCAGCAGTTTAGCAGGGGTCTATGGCTACACCTTC,CASSLAGVYGYTF
few,13,TRBV10-3,TRBJ1-2,.,TGTGCCATCAGTGAACAGGATTCTTATGGCTACACCTTC,CAISEQDSYGYTF
many,11,TRBV30,TRBJ1-2,.,TGTGCCTGGGAGGGAACTGTAGGAGGAGTCTTC,CAWEGTVGGVF
.,15,TRBV6-5,TRBJ2-6,.,TGTGCCAGCAGGACAGGCTCCTCTGGGGCCAACGTCCTGACTTTC,CASRTGSSGANVLTF
once,15,TRBV3-1/TRBV3-2,TRBJ2-3,TRBD1,TGTGCCAGCAGCCAAGAGACAGGGAGCACAGATACGCAGTATTTT,CASSQETGSTDTQYF
.,16,TRBV9,TRBJ2-6,.,TGTGCCAGCAGCGTCCAGAGGAGCTCTGGGGCCAACGTCCTGACTTTC,CASSVQRSSGANVLTF
.,13,TRBV27,TRBJ1-5,.,TGTGCCAGCCGTTTACATTTGTCTCAGCCCCAGCATTTT,CASRLHLSQPQHF
.,15,TRBV5-1,TRBJ1-6,.,TGCGCCAGCAGGTTTAGCGGTGCTCCGAATTCACCCCTCCACTTT,CASRFSGAPNSPLHF
.,16,TRBV25-1,TRBJ2-2,TRBD2,TGTGCCAGCAGTGAATACGGGGGGGCGGGCACCGGGGAGCTGTTTTTT,CASSEYGGAGTGELFF
.,17,TRBV18,TRBJ2-7,TRBD2,TGTGCCAGCTCACGGAATTCCGGGACTAGCGGATCCTACGAGCAGTACTTC,CASSRNSGTSGSYEQYF
.,15,TRBV19,TRBJ1-6,TRBD1,TGTGCCAGTAGTATTACGACAGGGAAGCATTCACCCCTCCACTTT,CASSITTGKHSPLHF
.,15,TRBV6-6,TRBJ2-1,TRBD2,TGTGCCAGCAGTCTACGGGGTAGCGGGAGCGGTGAGCAGTTCTTC,CASSLRGSGSGEQFF
.,14,TRBV28,TRBJ2-5,TRBD1,TGTGCCAGCAGTTCCGACAGGGTCAGTGAGACCCAGTACTTC,CASSSDRVSETQYF
.,15,TRBV28,TRBJ2-6,.,TGTGCCAGCAGCCCAACAGGGTCTGGGGCCAACGTCCTGACTTTC,CASSPTGSGANVLTF
.,16,TRBV25-1,TRBJ2-4,.,TGTGCCAGCAGTGAATGGGCAGGGGAAGCCAAAAACATTCAGTACTTC,CASSEWAGEAKNIQYF
many,16,TRBV3-1/TRBV3-2,TRBJ2-7,.,TGTGCCAGCAGCCAAGGTATTGGGCCCAGGGGCTACGAGCAGTACTTC,CASSQGIGPRGYEQYF